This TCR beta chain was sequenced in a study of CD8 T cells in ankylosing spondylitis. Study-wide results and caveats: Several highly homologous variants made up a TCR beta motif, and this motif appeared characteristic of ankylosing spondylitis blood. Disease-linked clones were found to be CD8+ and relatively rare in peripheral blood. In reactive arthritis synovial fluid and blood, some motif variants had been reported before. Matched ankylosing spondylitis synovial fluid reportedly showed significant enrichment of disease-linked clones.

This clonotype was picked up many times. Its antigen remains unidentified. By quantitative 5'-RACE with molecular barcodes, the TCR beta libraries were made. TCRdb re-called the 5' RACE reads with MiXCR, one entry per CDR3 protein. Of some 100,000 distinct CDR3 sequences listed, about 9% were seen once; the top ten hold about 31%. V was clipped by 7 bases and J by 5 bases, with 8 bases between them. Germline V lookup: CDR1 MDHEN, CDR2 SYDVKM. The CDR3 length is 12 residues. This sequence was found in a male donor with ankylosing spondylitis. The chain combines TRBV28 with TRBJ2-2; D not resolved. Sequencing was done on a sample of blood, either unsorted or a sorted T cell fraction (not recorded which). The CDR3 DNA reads TGTGCCAGCATAAGCAGGACCGGGGAGCTGTTTTTT. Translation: CASISRTGELFF.